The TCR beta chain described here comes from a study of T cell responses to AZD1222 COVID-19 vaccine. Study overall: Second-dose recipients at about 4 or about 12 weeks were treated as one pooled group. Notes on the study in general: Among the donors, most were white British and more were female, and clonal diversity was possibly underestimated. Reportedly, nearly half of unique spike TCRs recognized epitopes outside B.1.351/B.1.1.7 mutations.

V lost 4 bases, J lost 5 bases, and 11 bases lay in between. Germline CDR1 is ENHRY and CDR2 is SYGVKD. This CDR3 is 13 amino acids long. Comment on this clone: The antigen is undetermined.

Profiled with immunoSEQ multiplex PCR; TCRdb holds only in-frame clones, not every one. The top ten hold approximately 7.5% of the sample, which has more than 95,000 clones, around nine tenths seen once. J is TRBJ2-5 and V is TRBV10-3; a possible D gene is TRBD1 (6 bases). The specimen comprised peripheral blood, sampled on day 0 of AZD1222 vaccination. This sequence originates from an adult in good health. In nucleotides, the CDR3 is TGTGCCATCAGTGGACAGGTCCAGGAGACCCAGTACTTC. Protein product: CAISGQVQETQYF.